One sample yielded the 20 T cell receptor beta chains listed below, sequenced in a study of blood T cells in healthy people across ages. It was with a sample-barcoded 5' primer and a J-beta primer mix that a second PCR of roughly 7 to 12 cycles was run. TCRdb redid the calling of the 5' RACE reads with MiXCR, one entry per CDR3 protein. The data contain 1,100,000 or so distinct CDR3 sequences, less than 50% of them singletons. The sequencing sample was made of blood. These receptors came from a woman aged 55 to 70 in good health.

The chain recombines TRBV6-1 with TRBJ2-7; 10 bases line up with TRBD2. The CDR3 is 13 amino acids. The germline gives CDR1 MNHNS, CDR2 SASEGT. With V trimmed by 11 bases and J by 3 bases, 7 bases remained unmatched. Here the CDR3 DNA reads TGTGCCGTAAAACTAGCGGGATTCTACGAGCAGTACTTC. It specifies CAVKLAGFYEQYF.

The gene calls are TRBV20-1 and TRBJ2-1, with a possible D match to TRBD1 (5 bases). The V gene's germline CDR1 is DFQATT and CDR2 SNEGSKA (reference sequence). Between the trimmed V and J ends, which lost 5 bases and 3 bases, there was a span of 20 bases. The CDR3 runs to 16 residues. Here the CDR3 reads CSAPRAVPLGYNEQFF. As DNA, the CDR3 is TGCAGTGCTCCCAGGGCAGTCCCCCTGGGCTACAATGAGCAGTTCTTC.

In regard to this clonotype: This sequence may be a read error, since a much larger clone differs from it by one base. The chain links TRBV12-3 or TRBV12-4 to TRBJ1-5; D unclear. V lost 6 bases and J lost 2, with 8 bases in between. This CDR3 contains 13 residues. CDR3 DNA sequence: TGTGCCAGCAGCAGACTGGGCAATCAGCCCCAGCATTTT. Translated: CASSRLGNQPQHF.

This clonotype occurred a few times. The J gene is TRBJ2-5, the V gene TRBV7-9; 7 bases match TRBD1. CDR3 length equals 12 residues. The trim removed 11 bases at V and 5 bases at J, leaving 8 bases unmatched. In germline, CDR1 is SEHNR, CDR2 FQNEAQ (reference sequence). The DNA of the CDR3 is TGTGCCGTCCAGGGGGTTGGGGAGACCCAGTACTTC. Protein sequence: CAVQGVGETQYF.

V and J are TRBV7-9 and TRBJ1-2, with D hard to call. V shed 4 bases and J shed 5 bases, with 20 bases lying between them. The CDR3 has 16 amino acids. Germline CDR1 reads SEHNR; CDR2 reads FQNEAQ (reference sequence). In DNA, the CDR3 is TGTGCCAGCAGCTCCGATACAGTATCCACCACTTATGGCTACACCTTC. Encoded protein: CASSSDTVSTTYGYTF.

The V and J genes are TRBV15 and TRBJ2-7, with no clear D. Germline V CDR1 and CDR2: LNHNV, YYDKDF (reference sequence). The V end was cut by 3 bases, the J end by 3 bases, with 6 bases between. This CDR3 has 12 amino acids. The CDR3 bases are TGTGCCACCAGCAGTCTCAGCTACGAGCAGTACTTC. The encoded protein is CATSSLSYEQYF.

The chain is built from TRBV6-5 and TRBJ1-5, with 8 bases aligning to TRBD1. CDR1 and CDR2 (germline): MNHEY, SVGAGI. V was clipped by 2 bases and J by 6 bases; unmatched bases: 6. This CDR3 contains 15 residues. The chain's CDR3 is CASSYRAGGIQPQHF. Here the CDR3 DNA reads TGTGCCAGCAGTTACCGGGCAGGGGGCATTCAGCCCCAGCATTTT.

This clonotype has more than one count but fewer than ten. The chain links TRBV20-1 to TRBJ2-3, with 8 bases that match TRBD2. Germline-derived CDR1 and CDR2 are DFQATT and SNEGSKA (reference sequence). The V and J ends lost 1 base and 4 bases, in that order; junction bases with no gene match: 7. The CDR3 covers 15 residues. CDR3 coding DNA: TGCAGTGCTAGAGGACGAGCGGGAGCGGCAGATACGCAGTATTTT. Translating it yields CSARGRAGAADTQYF.

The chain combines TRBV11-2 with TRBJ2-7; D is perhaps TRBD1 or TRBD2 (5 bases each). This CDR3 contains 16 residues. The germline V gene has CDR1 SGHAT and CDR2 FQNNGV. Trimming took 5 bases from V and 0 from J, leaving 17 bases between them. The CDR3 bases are TGTGCCAGCAGCCTCAGTGGGGGTACTCTCTCCTACGAGCAGTACTTC. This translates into CASSLSGGTLSYEQYF.

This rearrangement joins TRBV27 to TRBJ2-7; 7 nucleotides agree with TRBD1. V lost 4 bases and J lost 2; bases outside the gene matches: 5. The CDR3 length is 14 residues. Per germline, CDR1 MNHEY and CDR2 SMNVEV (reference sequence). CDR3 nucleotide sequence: TGTGCCAGCAGTTCGACAGGGATCCCCTACGAGCAGTACTTC. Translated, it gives CASSSTGIPYEQYF.

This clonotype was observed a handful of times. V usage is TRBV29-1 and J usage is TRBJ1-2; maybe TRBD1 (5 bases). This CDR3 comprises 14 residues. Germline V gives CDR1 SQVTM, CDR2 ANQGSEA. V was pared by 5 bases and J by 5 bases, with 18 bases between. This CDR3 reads CSVTNLREQYGYTF. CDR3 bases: TGCAGCGTTACTAATCTCAGGGAACAGTATGGCTACACCTTC.

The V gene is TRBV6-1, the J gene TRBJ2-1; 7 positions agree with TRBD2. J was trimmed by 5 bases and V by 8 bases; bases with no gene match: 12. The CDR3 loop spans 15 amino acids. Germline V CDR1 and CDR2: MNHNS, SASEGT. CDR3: CASPVASGVNNEQFF. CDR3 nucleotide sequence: TGTGCCAGCCCCGTGGCTAGCGGAGTTAACAATGAGCAGTTCTTC.

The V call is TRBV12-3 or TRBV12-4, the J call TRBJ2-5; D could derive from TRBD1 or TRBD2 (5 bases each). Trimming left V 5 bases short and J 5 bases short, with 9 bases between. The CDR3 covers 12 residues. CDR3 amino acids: CASSPEGETQYF. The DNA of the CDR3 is TGTGCCAGCAGTCCCGAGGGGGAGACCCAGTACTTC.

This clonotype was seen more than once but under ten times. CDR3 sequence (DNA): TGCGCCAGCAGTTCTAACAGGGAATCCTACGAGCAGTACTTC. Encoded protein: CASSSNRESYEQYF. The rearrangement uses TRBV10-2 and TRBJ2-7; a weak D match, TRBD1 (6 bases). Trimming pared 5 bases from V and 1 base from J, leaving 12 bases between. Germline values: CDR1 WSHSY, CDR2 SAAADI. The CDR3 runs to 14 residues.

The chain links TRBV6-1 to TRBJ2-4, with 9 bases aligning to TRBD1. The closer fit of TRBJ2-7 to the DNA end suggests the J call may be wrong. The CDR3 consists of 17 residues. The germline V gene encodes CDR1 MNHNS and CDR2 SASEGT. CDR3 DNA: TGTGCCAGCAGACCAGGCCCCCTGGACAGGGGTAACAACGAGCAGTACTTC. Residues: CASRPGPLDRGNNEQYF.

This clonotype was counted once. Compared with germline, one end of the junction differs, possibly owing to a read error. The CDR3 nucleotides read TGTGCCAGCGGCCAAGATGACCAGGGGCTGGAGGAGACCCAGTACTTC. It encodes CASGQDDQGLEETQYF. The chain links TRBV14 to TRBJ2-5; maybe TRBD1 (6 bases). The CDR3 runs 16 residues. The germline CDR1 and CDR2 sequences are SGHDN and FVKESK.

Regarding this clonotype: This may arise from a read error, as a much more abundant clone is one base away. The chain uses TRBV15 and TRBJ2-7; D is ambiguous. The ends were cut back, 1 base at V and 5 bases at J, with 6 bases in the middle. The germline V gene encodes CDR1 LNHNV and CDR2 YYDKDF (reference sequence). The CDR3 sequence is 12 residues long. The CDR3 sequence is CATSRAGDEQYF. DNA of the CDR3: TGTGCCACCAGCAGAGCTGGGGACGAGCAGTACTTC.

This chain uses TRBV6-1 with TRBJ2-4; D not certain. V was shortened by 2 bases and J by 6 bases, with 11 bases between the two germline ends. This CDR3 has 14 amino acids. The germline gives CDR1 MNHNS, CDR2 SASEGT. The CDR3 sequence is CASSESGRANIQYF. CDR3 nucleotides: TGTGCCAGCAGTGAAAGTGGCCGGGCAAACATTCAGTACTTC.

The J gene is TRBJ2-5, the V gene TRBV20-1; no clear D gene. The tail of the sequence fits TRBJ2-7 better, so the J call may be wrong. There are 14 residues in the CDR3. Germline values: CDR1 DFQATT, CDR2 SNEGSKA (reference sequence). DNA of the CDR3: TGCAGTGCTAGAGCCCGGTCAGCCATCTACGAGCAGTACTTC. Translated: CSARARSAIYEQYF.

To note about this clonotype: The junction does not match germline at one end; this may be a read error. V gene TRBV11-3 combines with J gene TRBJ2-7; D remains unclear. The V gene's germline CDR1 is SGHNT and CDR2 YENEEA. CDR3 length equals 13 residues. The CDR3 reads CTSSSESNYEQYF. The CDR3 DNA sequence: TGTACCAGCAGCTCTGAAAGCAACTACGAGCAGTACTTC.